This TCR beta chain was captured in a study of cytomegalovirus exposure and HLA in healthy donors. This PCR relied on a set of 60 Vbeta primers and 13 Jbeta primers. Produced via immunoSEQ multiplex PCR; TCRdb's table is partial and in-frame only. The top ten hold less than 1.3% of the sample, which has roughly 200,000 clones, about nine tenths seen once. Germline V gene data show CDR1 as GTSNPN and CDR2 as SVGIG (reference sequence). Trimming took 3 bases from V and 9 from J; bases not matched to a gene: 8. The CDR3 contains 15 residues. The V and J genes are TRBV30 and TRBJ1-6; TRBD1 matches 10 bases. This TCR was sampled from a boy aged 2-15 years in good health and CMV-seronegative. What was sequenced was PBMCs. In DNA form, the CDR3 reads TGTGCCTGGAGCGTTGGGACAGGGGCTCGTTCACCCCTCCACTTT. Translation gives CAWSVGTGARSPLHF.